Detailed here is one TCR beta chain. Germline V gene data show CDR1 as SGHRS and CDR2 as YFSETQ. V trimming: 0 bases; J trimming: 3 bases; junction bases outside the gene matches: 12. The CDR3 extends over 17 amino acids. This sample was taken from a study of blood T cell repertoires in COVID-19. Looking at the study overall: Samples came from the United States, Italy and Spain, spanning acute and convalescent COVID-19. T cells, B-cell-depleted T cells, or PBMCs provided the cDNA or gDNA that served as material.

In the original workflow: Nucleated cell number was recorded as an estimate derived from reference gene primer amplification. Clones were read by immunoSEQ multiplex PCR, and TCRdb kept only the in-frame ones, dropping some. That table is the source of V, J and clone size, and D and trimming were worked out from the DNA. The sample has about 24,000 clones, 75% to 90% seen once. The TCR originated in a human donor in a cohort sampled during active COVID-19. J is TRBJ2-7 and V is TRBV5-1; 7 nucleotides match TRBD2. Sequencing was done on a sample of peripheral blood. DNA for the CDR3: TGCGCCAGCAGCTTGGAGGCAGGGAGGGTGGGAGTCTACGAGCAGTACTTC. Translating gives CASSLEAGRVGVYEQYF.